Listed below are T cell receptor beta chains from one sample, sequenced in a study of T-cell reconstitution after alpha-beta-depleted transplantation in children. Via MiXCR, TCRdb re-called the PCR reads, giving one row per CDR3 protein. The sample has around 270,000 distinct CDR3 sequences, almost 8% seen once. The sample here was peripheral blood, taken 360 days after TCRalphabeta/CD19-depleted stem cell transplant. These TCRs come from a female patient younger than 10 who had a stem cell transplant for Fanconi anemia, so the T cells may come from the graft donor. Each CDR3 is given with its conserved first and last residue. Fields, in order: J gene, D gene, clone size, V gene, CDR3 protein, CDR3 DNA. D genes are given only for firm matches. Clone size is stated in some rows and not others, as once, few, many or a class when expanded.

TRBJ2-5 | . | many | TRBV29-1 | CSTGQETQYF | TGCAGCACGGGACAAGAGACCCAGTACTTC
TRBJ1-1 | . | many | TRBV12-3/TRBV12-4 | CASSLTGSEAFF | TGTGCCAGCAGTTTAACAGGCTCTGAAGCTTTCTTT
TRBJ2-3 | . | many | TRBV14 | CASSQWRLSTDTQYF | TGTGCCAGCAGCCAGTGGCGATTGAGCACAGATACGCAGTATTTT
TRBJ2-3 | . | few | TRBV7-3 | CASSLPETDTQYF | TGTGCCAGCAGCTTACCGGAAACAGATACGCAGTATTTT
TRBJ2-1 | . | few | TRBV6-5 | CASSYSWQQYNEQFF | TGTGCCAGCAGTTACTCCTGGCAGCAGTACAATGAGCAGTTCTTC
TRBJ2-3 | . | many | TRBV10-1 | CASSERLASTDTQYF | TGCGCCAGCAGTGAAAGGCTAGCGAGCACAGATACGCAGTATTTT
TRBJ1-1 | . | . | TRBV27 | CASNPGGRRNTEAFF | TGTGCCAGCAATCCGGGCGGAAGGAGGAACACTGAAGCTTTCTTT
TRBJ2-1 | TRBD2 | many | TRBV7-2 | CASSPPGTSGANEQFF | TGTGCCAGCAGTCCACCCGGGACTAGCGGGGCCAATGAGCAGTTCTTC
TRBJ2-7 | TRBD2 | many | TRBV27 | CASSLSTGGRYSYEQYF | TGTGCCAGCAGTTTATCCACTGGCGGGAGGTACTCCTACGAGCAGTACTTC
TRBJ2-7 | . | . | TRBV3-1 | CASSQGTGEQYF | TGTGCCAGCAGCCAAGGTACAGGCGAGCAGTACTTC
TRBJ2-1 | . | . | TRBV20-1 | CSAMGVTYNEQFF | TGCAGTGCTATGGGTGTCACCTACAATGAGCAGTTCTTC
TRBJ2-1 | . | . | TRBV19 | CASSIGGMQFF | TGTGCCAGTAGTATAGGTGGGATGCAGTTCTTC
TRBJ2-7 | . | . | TRBV27 | CASSGAGTDTYEQYF | TGTGCCAGCAGTGGGGCCGGGACTGATACCTACGAGCAGTACTTC
TRBJ1-1 | TRBD1 | few | TRBV7-8 | CASSFPRAGGNRTEAFF | TGTGCCAGCAGCTTCCCTAGGGCAGGGGGAAATAGGACTGAAGCTTTCTTT
TRBJ1-2 | . | . | TRBV11-2 | CASSLEVKRGINYGYTF | TGTGCCAGCAGCTTAGAGGTCAAGAGGGGAATTAACTATGGCTACACCTTC
TRBJ2-7 | . | few | TRBV7-2 | CASSLPFSYEQYF | TGTGCCAGCAGCTTACCGTTTTCCTACGAGCAGTACTTC
TRBJ2-5 | . | few | TRBV7-7 | CASSSGVQSQETQYF | TGTGCCAGCAGCTCTGGGGTACAGTCGCAAGAGACCCAGTACTTC
TRBJ2-1 | TRBD2 | . | TRBV18 | CASSPFLHSGSLGNEQFF | TGTGCCAGCTCACCATTTTTGCATAGCGGGAGTTTAGGCAATGAGCAGTTCTTC
TRBJ2-7 | . | . | TRBV11-2 | CASSFGPQPSYEQYF | TGTGCCAGCAGCTTCGGCCCCCAGCCCTCCTACGAGCAGTACTTC
TRBJ2-1 | TRBD2 | . | TRBV27 | CASSLSTSGSYNEQFF | TGTGCCAGCAGTCTATCGACTAGCGGGTCCTACAATGAGCAGTTCTTC
TRBJ2-7 | . | many | TRBV7-9 | CASSFVRGGTVYEQYF | TGTGCCAGCAGCTTTGTTAGGGGGGGGACCGTCTACGAGCAGTACTTC
TRBJ2-2 | TRBD2 | . | TRBV7-6 | CASSLIGGIGTGELFF | TGTGCCAGCAGCTTAATCGGGGGGATTGGCACCGGGGAGCTGTTTTTT
TRBJ2-7 | TRBD1 | few | TRBV5-6 | CASSWGQGSSEQYF | TGTGCCAGCAGCTGGGGACAGGGATCAAGCGAGCAGTACTTC
TRBJ1-4 | . | many | TRBV15 | CATSRAWSQGPTNEKLFF | TGTGCCACCAGCAGAGCATGGAGTCAGGGACCGACTAATGAAAAACTGTTTTTT
TRBJ1-5 | . | . | TRBV6-1 | CASSAWRDLGADQPQHF | TGTGCCAGCAGTGCCTGGCGGGACCTTGGGGCGGATCAGCCCCAGCATTTT
TRBJ1-6 | . | many | TRBV24-1 | CATSEDGNSPLHF | TGTGCCACCAGTGAGGACGGTAATTCACCCCTCCACTTT
TRBJ2-2 | . | many | TRBV9 | CASSVVGQIAGELFF | TGTGCCAGCAGCGTAGTAGGCCAAATAGCCGGGGAGCTGTTTTTT
TRBJ2-2 | . | . | TRBV7-2 | CASSLYAFGVVELFF | TGTGCCAGCAGCTTATATGCCTTCGGGGTTGTGGAGCTGTTTTTT
TRBJ1-1 | . | . | TRBV12-3/TRBV12-4 | CASSFSWGAMNTEAFF | TGTGCCAGCAGTTTTAGTTGGGGCGCTATGAACACTGAAGCTTTCTTT
TRBJ2-5 | TRBD1 | few | TRBV5-1 | CASSLWQGARETQYF | TGCGCCAGCAGCTTGTGGCAGGGGGCGCGGGAGACCCAGTACTTC